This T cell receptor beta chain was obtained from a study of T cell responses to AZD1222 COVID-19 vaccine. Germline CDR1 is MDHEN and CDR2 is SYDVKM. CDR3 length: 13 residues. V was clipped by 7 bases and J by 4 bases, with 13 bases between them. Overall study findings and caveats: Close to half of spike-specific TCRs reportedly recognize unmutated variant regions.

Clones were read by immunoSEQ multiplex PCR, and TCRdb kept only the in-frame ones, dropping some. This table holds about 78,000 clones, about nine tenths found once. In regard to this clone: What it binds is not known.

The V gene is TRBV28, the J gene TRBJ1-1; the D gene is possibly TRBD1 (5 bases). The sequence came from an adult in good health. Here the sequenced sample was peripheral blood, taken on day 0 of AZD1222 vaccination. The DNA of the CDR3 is TGTGCCAGCACTCCAGGGAGGGCCACTGAAGCTTTCTTT. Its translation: CASTPGRATEAFF. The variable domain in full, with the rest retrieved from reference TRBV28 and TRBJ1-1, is DVKVTQSSRYLVKRTGEKVFLECVQDMDHENMFWYRQDPGLGLRLIYFSYDVKMKEKGDIPEGYSVSREKKERFSLILESASTNQTSMYLCASTPGRATEAFFGQGTRLTVV.